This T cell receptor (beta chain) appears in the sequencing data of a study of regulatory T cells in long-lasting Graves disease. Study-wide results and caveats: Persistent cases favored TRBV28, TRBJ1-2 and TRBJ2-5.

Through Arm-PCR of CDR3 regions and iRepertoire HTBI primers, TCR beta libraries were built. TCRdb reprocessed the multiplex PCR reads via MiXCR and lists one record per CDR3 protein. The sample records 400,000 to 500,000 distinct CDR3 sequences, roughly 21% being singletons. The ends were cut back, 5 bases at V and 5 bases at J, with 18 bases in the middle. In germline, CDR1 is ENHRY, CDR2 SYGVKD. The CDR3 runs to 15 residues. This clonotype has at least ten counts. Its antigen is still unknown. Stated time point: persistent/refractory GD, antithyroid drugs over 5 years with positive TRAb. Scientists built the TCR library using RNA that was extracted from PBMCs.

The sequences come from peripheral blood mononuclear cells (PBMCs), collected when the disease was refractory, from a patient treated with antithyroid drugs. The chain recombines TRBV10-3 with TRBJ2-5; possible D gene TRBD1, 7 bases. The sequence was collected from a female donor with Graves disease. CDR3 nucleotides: TGTGCCATCAGTTATAATCGCAGGGGGGACGAGACCCAGTACTTC. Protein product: CAISYNRRGDETQYF.